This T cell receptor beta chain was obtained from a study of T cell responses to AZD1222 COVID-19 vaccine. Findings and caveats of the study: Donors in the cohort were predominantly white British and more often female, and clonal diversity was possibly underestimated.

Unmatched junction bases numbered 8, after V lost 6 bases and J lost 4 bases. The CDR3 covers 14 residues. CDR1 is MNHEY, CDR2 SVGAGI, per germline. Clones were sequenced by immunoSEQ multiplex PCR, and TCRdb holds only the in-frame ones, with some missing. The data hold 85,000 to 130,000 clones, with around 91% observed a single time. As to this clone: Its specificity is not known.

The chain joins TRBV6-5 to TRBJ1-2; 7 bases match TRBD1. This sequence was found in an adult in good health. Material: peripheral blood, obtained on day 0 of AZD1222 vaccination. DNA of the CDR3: TGTGCCAGCAGGGAGACAGGGACAGCCTATGGCTACACCTTC. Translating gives CASRETGTAYGYTF.